This T cell receptor (beta chain) was found in a study of metastatic and nonmetastatic thyroid tumors. In the study overall: Both malignant and benign thyroid patients supplied peripheral blood and tumor or nodule tissue samples, across which the repertoires of these patients were then compared. Whole-study results and caveats: As reported, TCR beta diversity in blood and tumor was significantly higher in malignant thyroid tumors than in benign nodules.

Original methodology: Clinicopathological groups supplied CDR3 differences that were used to build a distant-metastasis classifier for papillary thyroid cancer. TCRdb reanalyzed the PCR reads via MiXCR. The V and J calls were determined by TCRdb, not by the authors. The sample includes 15,000 to 20,000 clones, over 20% of them seen just once. Every patient underwent thyroid surgery untreated. This clone occurred a few times. Its specificity is not known. The source of this sequence is a female donor with papillary thyroid cancer or a benign thyroid nodule (not recorded which). Some clones in this sample may be carry-over from other donors' samples. The sequenced sample was adjacent normal tissue.

The CDR3 nucleotides read TGTGCCAGCAGTTTAGCAGGGGGCTATAATTCACCCCTCCACTTT. This gives the protein CASSLAGGYNSPLHF. This sequence joins TRBV28 and TRBJ1-6; 7 bases agree with TRBD1. Germline values: CDR1 MDHEN, CDR2 SYDVKM. The trim removed 2 bases at V and 3 bases at J, leaving 1 base unmatched. The CDR3 extends over 15 amino acids.